The 5 T cell receptor beta chains below come from one sample, sequenced in a study of PD-L1 blockade in urothelial cancer. Time point described: pretreatment peripheral blood. The protocol was immunoSEQ multiplex PCR, while the TCRdb copy is restricted to in-frame clones and leaves out a portion. The top ten clones hold less than 20% of a sample with nearly 35,000 clones, 75% to 90% of them seen once. This specimen was PBMCs, taken around atezolizumab (anti-PD-L1) treatment. These receptors originate from a man aged 55 to 70 with urothelial cancer.

V gene TRBV7-9 combines with J gene TRBJ2-3, with TRBD1 matching over 8 bases. The ends lost 1 base at V and 2 bases at J; junction bases unmatched: 2. This CDR3 is built from 15 residues. CDR1 is SEHNR, CDR2 FQNEAQ, per germline (reference sequence). CDR3 sequence reads: CASSLGDRNTDTQYF. DNA of the CDR3: TGTGCCAGCAGCTTAGGGGACAGGAACACAGATACGCAGTATTTT.

This clone has more than one count but fewer than ten. This chain connects TRBV29-1 to TRBJ1-4; 11 bases align to TRBD1. Trimming removed 4 bases from V and 8 bases from J; junction bases left unmatched: 9. CDR1 SQVTM and CDR2 ANQGSEA come from the germline V gene. The CDR3 has 15 residues. This CDR3 is CSVARTGGINEKLFF. In DNA form, the CDR3 reads TGCAGCGTTGCACGGACAGGGGGCATTAACGAAAAACTGTTTTTT.

The V gene is TRBV11-2, the J gene TRBJ2-1; 7 bases fit TRBD2. This CDR3 contains 11 residues. After removal of 7 bases from V and 9 bases from J, the junction contained 3 bases not matched to a gene. CDR1 and CDR2 (germline): SGHAT, FQNNGV. The CDR3: CASTSGREQFF. The CDR3 DNA reads as TGTGCCAGCACTAGCGGACGTGAGCAGTTCTTC.

This clone came up once. This chain joins TRBV25-1 and TRBJ2-3; a weak D match, TRBD2 (5 bases). Germline CDR1 is MGHDK and CDR2 is SYGVNS. V lost 4 bases and J lost 4, with 12 bases in between. CDR3 length: 14 amino acids. In DNA, the CDR3 is TGTGCCAGCAGTGGCGTGACTACGGCAGATACGCAGTATTTT. Its translation is CASSGVTTADTQYF.

This clone has more than one count but fewer than ten. The chain joins TRBV7-2 to TRBJ1-2; possible D gene TRBD1, 5 bases. Trimming took off 7 bases at V and 4 bases at J, with 19 bases between the two ends. Germline CDR1 is SGHTA and CDR2 is FQGNSA. CDR3 length: 15 amino acids. The CDR3 loop is CASKLDSNYPYGYTF. The DNA of the CDR3 is TGTGCCAGCAAACTTGACAGCAACTACCCCTATGGCTACACCTTC.